This T cell receptor (beta chain) was observed in a study of cytomegalovirus exposure and HLA in healthy donors. General study results and limits: Previous analysis showed most TCR beta V segments were productive about 90% or about 30% of the time. In a later analysis, HLA-C alleles had the fewest associated TCRs, DRB1 alleles the most. A later analysis linked a missense variant in DCLRE1C to the trimming of TCR beta V and J genes.

The PCR used 60 Vbeta and 13 Jbeta primers. Profiled with immunoSEQ multiplex PCR; TCRdb holds only in-frame clones, not every one. The sample yields some 100,000 clones, about three quarters seen once. Trimming cost V 0 bases and J 7 bases, with 10 bases left between them. The CDR3 extends over 14 amino acids. Per germline, CDR1 GTSNPN and CDR2 SVGIG (reference sequence). This clone was picked up one time. The antigen is not known. The J gene is TRBJ1-6, the V gene TRBV30; D is possibly TRBD1 (6 bases). The receptor was isolated from a male donor in good health and CMV-seropositive. The sample consisted of PBMCs. CDR3 sequence: CAWSVRQENSPLHF. The CDR3, as DNA: TGTGCCTGGAGTGTAAGACAGGAGAATTCACCCCTCCACTTT.